The 5 T cell receptor beta chains given below trace back to one sample, sequenced in a study of patients and donors after allogeneic stem cell transplantation. TCRdb recomputed calls from the RT-PCR reads with MiXCR, one row per CDR3 protein. Of 200,000 to 250,000 distinct CDR3 sequences listed, 13% to 15% are singletons. The specimen was blood, either unsorted or a sorted T cell fraction (not recorded which). Receptors were obtained from a human donor who was either an allogeneic HSCT recipient or a stem cell or donor lymphocyte infusion donor (not recorded which). It is not recorded whose cells these are; they may come from a transplant donor.

This clonotype was counted only a few times. V gene TRBV7-9 combines with J gene TRBJ1-5; no clear D. V dropped 7 bases and J dropped 2 bases, with 15 bases sitting between them. The CDR3 extends over 15 amino acids. Per germline, CDR1 SEHNR and CDR2 FQNEAQ (reference sequence). The CDR3 spells CASTKSDARNQPQHF. CDR3 coding DNA: TGTGCCAGCACCAAATCCGACGCTCGCAATCAGCCCCAGCATTTT.

This clonotype was seen more than once but under ten times. The chain joins TRBV7-9 to TRBJ2-1, with D perhaps being TRBD1 or TRBD2 (5 bases each). Germline CDR1 SEHNR, CDR2 FQNEAQ (reference sequence). CDR3 length equals 15 residues. Trimming shortened V by 3 bases and J by 7 bases, and 16 bases separated the two germline ends. The CDR3 region has the DNA TGTGCCAGCAGCTTTGGGGGACCTAACGAGAATGAGCAGTTCTTC. It yields the protein CASSFGGPNENEQFF.

In this sample, this clonotype turned up many times. V and J are TRBV12-3 or TRBV12-4 and TRBJ1-3; no firm D call. The length of the CDR3 is 15 residues. V was shortened by 6 bases and J by 0 bases, with 12 bases between the two germline ends. The CDR3 here is CASSLQSSSGNTIYF. The CDR3 DNA reads as TGTGCCAGCAGCCTACAGAGTTCCTCTGGAAACACCATATATTTT.

This clonotype was observed at least ten times. The chain combines TRBV6-2 or TRBV6-3 with TRBJ2-1; 13 nucleotides agree with TRBD2. Looked up from germline, CDR1 is MNHEY and CDR2 is SVGEGT. V lost 7 bases to trimming and J lost 8 bases; unmatched junction nucleotides: 11. The CDR3 is made up of 16 amino acids. CDR3 sequence reads: CASTTQLAGGRYEQFF. The DNA of the CDR3 is TGTGCCAGCACCACCCAACTAGCGGGGGGGCGTTATGAGCAGTTCTTC.

This sequence joins TRBV3-1 and TRBJ2-1; 8 bases agree with TRBD2. The CDR3 has 13 amino acids. Germline V gene lookup returns CDR1 LGHDT and CDR2 YNNKEL (reference sequence). V lost 6 bases to trimming and J lost 5 bases; unmatched junction nucleotides: 3. CDR3: CASSLLADNEQFF. The CDR3 DNA reads as TGTGCCAGCAGTCTACTAGCGGACAATGAGCAGTTCTTC.